Each of the 8 T cell receptor beta chains below was sequenced from the same sample in a study of a mutant IDH1 vaccine in newly diagnosed glioma (dated by TCRdb to the early 2020s). The time point label of this sample denotes: baseline, week 1 (first vaccination visit). The sample's treatment or condition label, in plain terms: pre-vaccination baseline after standard-of-care therapy. The receptor library was made with the immunoSEQ multiplex PCR assay. The table was pulled from immuneACCESS by TCRdb, which kept in-frame rearrangements only. Such tables lose some clones; where checked, under half of the loss comes from unresolved V genes, and the rest has no known cause. The sample profile shows about 92,000 clones; around 77% of them were found once. 7% to 9% of the sample comes from the top ten. Material: PBMCs, obtained from a glioma patient treated with radiotherapy, temozolomide or both. The origin of the receptors is a man aged 40-49 years with glioma.

The rearrangement links TRBV27 to TRBJ2-7; unclear D gene. Trimming removed 3 bases from V and 3 bases from J, with 12 bases in between. Germline values: CDR1 MNHEY, CDR2 SMNVEV (reference sequence). The CDR3 spans 14 residues. The CDR3 loop is CASSLGPDHYEQYF. The DNA for the CDR3 is TGTGCCAGCAGTTTGGGTCCGGACCACTACGAGCAGTACTTC.

The table lists this clone with a count of one. Other DNA sequences in this specimen translate into the identical CDR3. The chain links TRBV7-9 to TRBJ2-7, with D uncertain. Trimming left V 5 bases short and J 3 bases short, with 11 bases between. CDR1 and CDR2 from the germline V gene are SEHNR and FQNEAQ (reference sequence). The CDR3 runs 13 residues. Written as DNA, the CDR3 is TGTGCCAGCAGCGGTACAGATTTCTACGAGCAGTACTTC. Translation: CASSGTDFYEQYF.

The gene calls are TRBV18 and TRBJ1-5; D is ambiguous. Between the trimmed V and J ends, which lost 3 bases and 7 bases, there was a span of 10 bases. CDR1 KGHSH and CDR2 LQKENI come from the germline V gene. The length of the CDR3 is 13 residues. DNA of the CDR3: TGTGCCAGCTCACCTGAACCGGCCCAGCCCCAGCATTTT. Its translation: CASSPEPAQPQHF.

In DNA, the CDR3 is TGTGCCAGCAGCTTAGCGGGGGCAGGAGATACGCAGTATTTT. Its protein product is CASSLAGAGDTQYF. The chain is built from TRBV7-8 and TRBJ2-3; weak D call: TRBD1 (6 bases). CDR1 is SGHVS, CDR2 FQNEAQ, per germline. V was cut by 0 bases and J by 5 bases, with 9 bases left in between. The CDR3 runs to 14 residues.

The chain employs TRBV5-4 and TRBJ2-5; a weak D match, TRBD2 (5 bases). Deletions cut 0 bases from V and 5 bases from J, with 14 bases between. The germline V gene encodes CDR1 SGHNT and CDR2 YYREEE (reference sequence). CDR3 length: 15 amino acids. In nucleotides, the CDR3 is TGTGCCAGCAGCTTGGCCTCGGGGTTGGGGGAGACCCAGTACTTC. This gives the protein CASSLASGLGETQYF.

V usage is TRBV19 and J usage is TRBJ1-6; no firm D call. Germline assignment: CDR1 LNHDA and CDR2 SQIVND (reference sequence). This CDR3 region has 14 residues. Trimming cost V 5 bases and J 9 bases, with 14 bases left between them. As DNA, the CDR3 is TGTGCCAGTAGTCGAAGCGTGTCGGGTTCACCCCTCCACTTT. Translating gives CASSRSVSGSPLHF.

This clone has a handful of counts. The chain is built from TRBV4-2 and TRBJ2-1; possible D gene TRBD2, 6 bases. Germline V gene lookup returns CDR1 LGHNA and CDR2 YNFKEQ. Trimming pared 4 bases from V and 5 bases from J, leaving 15 bases between. The CDR3 is made up of 15 amino acids. This CDR3 reads CASSPRLVPNNEQFF. Written as DNA, the CDR3 is TGTGCCAGCAGCCCAAGACTAGTCCCTAACAATGAGCAGTTCTTC.

This chain links TRBV7-2 with TRBJ1-2; 9 nucleotides agree with TRBD1. The CDR3 has 15 amino acids. V trimming: 6 bases; J trimming: 2 bases; junction bases outside the gene matches: 7. Looked up from germline, CDR1 is SGHTA and CDR2 is FQGNSA. CDR3 loop: CASRQAGTGNYGYTF. As DNA, the CDR3 is TGTGCCAGCAGACAGGCCGGGACAGGGAACTATGGCTACACCTTC.